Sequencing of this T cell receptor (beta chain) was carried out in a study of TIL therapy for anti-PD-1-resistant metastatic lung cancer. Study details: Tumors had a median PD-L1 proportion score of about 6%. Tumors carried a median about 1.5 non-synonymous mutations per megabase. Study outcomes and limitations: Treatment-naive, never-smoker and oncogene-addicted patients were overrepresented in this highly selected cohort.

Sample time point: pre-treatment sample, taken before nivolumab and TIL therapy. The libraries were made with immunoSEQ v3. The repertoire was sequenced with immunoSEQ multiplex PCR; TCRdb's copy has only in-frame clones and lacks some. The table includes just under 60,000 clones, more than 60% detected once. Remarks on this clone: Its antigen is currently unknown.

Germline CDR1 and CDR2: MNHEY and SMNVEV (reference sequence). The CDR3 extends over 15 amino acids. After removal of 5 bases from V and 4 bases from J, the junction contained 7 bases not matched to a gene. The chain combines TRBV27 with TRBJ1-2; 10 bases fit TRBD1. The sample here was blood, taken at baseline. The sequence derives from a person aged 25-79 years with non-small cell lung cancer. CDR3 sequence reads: CASSKGQGRFYGYTF. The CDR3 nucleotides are TGTGCCAGCAGTAAGGGACAGGGGAGATTCTATGGCTACACCTTC.